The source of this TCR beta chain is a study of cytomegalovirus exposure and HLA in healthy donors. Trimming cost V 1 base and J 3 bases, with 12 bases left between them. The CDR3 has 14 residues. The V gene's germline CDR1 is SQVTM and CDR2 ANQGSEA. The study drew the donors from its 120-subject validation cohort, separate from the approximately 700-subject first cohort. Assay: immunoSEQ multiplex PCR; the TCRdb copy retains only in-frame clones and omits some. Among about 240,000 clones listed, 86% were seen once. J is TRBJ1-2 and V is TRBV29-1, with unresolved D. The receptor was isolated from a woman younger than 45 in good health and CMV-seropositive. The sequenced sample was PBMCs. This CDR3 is CSVEGAGAHYGYTF. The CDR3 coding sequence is TGCAGCGTTGAAGGCGCCGGAGCCCACTATGGCTACACCTTC.